The sequence of this T cell receptor (beta chain) was determined in a study of cytomegalovirus exposure and HLA in healthy donors. Primers included in the PCR were 60 Vbeta and 13 Jbeta primers. The protocol was immunoSEQ multiplex PCR, while the TCRdb copy is restricted to in-frame clones and leaves out a portion. The table records roughly 190,000 clones, about nine tenths of them present only once. The trim removed 8 bases at V and 10 bases at J, leaving 11 bases unmatched. Germline-derived CDR1 and CDR2 are MDHEN and SYDVKM. The CDR3 loop spans 15 amino acids. For this clone: What it binds is unknown.

Study results and limitations: For presence/absence analyses, sequencing depth was assumed to be roughly uniform across donors. Association of 16,951 TCR beta sequences with HLA alleles was found at 0.05 false discovery rate in a later analysis. As a later analysis revealed, the rate of TCR association differed by HLA locus, with DRB1 most and HLA-C fewest. In a later analysis, a missense DCLRE1C variant was linked to TCR beta V- and J-gene trimming.

The chain links TRBV28 to TRBJ1-4; the match to TRBD1 covers 12 bases. Material: PBMCs. This clonotype was sampled from a boy aged 2 to 10 in good health and CMV-seronegative. CDR3 in amino acids: CASRGTGGPGGKLFF. CDR3 nucleotides: TGTGCCAGCCGCGGGACAGGGGGCCCCGGCGGAAAACTGTTTTTT.